This T cell receptor beta chain was identified in a study of blood T cell repertoires in COVID-19. Authors' analysis steps: Quantification of nucleated cells was approximated via reference gene primer amplification. Measured with immunoSEQ multiplex PCR; TCRdb has only the in-frame clones, and not every one. That table is the source of V, J and clone size, and D and trimming were worked out from the DNA. The table has about 140,000 clones, over 75% seen once. V lost 2 bases and J lost 1, with 14 bases in between. Germline CDR1 reads MDHEN; CDR2 reads SYDVKM. This CDR3 has 16 residues. This chain links TRBV28 with TRBJ1-1; tentative D call: TRBD1 (6 bases). The clonotype was recovered from a man in his fifties or sixties with active or convalescent COVID-19. Sequencing was carried out using peripheral blood. The CDR3 protein is CASSLLIRTANTEAFF. As DNA, the CDR3 is TGTGCCAGCAGTTTACTAATACGGACAGCGAACACTGAAGCTTTCTTT.